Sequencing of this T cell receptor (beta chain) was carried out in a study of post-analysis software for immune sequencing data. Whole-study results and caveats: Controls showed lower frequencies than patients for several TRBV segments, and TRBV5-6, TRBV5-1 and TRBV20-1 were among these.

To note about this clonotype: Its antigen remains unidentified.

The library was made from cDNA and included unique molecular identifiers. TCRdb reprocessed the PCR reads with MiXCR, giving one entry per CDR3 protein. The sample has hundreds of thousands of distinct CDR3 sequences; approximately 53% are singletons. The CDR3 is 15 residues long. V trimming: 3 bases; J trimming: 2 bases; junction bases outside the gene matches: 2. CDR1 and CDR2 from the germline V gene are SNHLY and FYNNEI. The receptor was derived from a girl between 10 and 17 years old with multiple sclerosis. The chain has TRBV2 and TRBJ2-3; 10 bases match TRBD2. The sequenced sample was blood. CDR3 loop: CASSDSGRLTDTQYF. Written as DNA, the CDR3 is TGTGCCAGCAGTGATAGCGGGAGGCTCACAGATACGCAGTATTTT.